These 20 T cell receptor beta chains came from one sample sequenced in a study of T cell repertoires in cytomegalovirus infection. TCRdb processed the reads anew with MiXCR; each CDR3 protein has one entry. The table records around 300,000 distinct CDR3 sequences, more than 8% of them present only once. Material: PBMCs. Receptors originate from a human donor in good health (CMV status not recorded). Some clones in this sample may be carry-over from other donors' samples.

This clonotype turned up a few times. The chain recombines TRBV7-2 with TRBJ1-6; 11 bases map to TRBD1. V lost 5 bases to trimming and J lost 6 bases; unmatched junction nucleotides: 18. Germline CDR1 reads SGHTA; CDR2 reads FQGNSA. The CDR3 runs 20 residues. For the CDR3, the DNA is TGTGCCAGCAGCCTGGCCCTAGGACAGGGGGCTTTAGTGAGTAATTCACCCCTCCACTTT. Translated, it gives CASSLALGQGALVSNSPLHF.

This clonotype was seen many times. The genes are TRBV7-2 and TRBJ2-5; D perhaps matches TRBD2 (5 bases). V lost 5 bases, J lost 1 base, and 11 bases lay in between. Looked up from germline, CDR1 is SGHTA and CDR2 is FQGNSA. The length of the CDR3 is 14 residues. DNA of the CDR3: TGTGCCAGCAGCCCTGACTACTTCCAAGAGACCCAGTACTTC. Protein sequence: CASSPDYFQETQYF.

There are many counts of this clonotype. The chain employs TRBV12-3 or TRBV12-4 and TRBJ2-4, with no clear D. V shed 1 base and J shed 0 bases, with 4 bases lying between them. The CDR3 consists of 14 residues. This CDR3 reads CASSLGVAKNIQYF. CDR3 nucleotides: TGTGCCAGCAGTTTAGGGGTAGCCAAAAACATTCAGTACTTC.

Ten or more counts support this clonotype. This chain uses TRBV20-1 with TRBJ1-6; D gene unclear. The CDR3 has 12 amino acids. Trimming left V 3 bases short and J 6 bases short, with 6 bases between. Germline loops: CDR1 DFQATT, CDR2 SNEGSKA (reference sequence). The CDR3 DNA reads as TGCAGTGCTAGTAGTCCTAATTCACCCCTCCACTTT. Protein: CSASSPNSPLHF.

This clonotype was recorded at least ten times. The rearrangement joins TRBV7-9 to TRBJ2-5, with 11 bases lining up with TRBD1. CDR3 length: 16 amino acids. Germline CDR1 SEHNR, CDR2 FQNEAQ (reference sequence). J lost 4 bases, V lost 0 bases, and 4 bases had no gene match. For the CDR3, the DNA is TGTGCCAGCAGCTTAGCCCCGGGACAGGGGGTAGAGACCCAGTACTTC. Translation: CASSLAPGQGVETQYF.

For this clonotype: A clone one base away is much larger, so this may be a read error. The rearrangement joins TRBV10-3 to TRBJ1-2; TRBD1 is a possible D gene (5 bases). Per germline, CDR1 ENHRY and CDR2 SYGVKD. With 4 bases removed from V and 2 bases from J, the gap between germline ends came to 5 bases. The CDR3 covers 12 residues. CDR3 in amino acids: CAISGQNYGYTF. CDR3 in DNA: TGTGCCATCAGTGGACAGAACTATGGCTACACCTTC.

This clonotype showed up many times. The chain employs TRBV12-3 or TRBV12-4 and TRBJ1-5; D may be TRBD1 (6 bases). The CDR3 has 15 residues. The ends were cut back, 8 bases at V and 2 bases at J, with 16 bases in the middle. DNA for the CDR3: TGTGCCAGCGGCCAAGGACAGCTAGGCAATCAGCCCCAGCATTTT. Its protein is CASGQGQLGNQPQHF.

This chain links TRBV28 with TRBJ2-7, with D uncertain. The CDR3 contains 12 residues. The V end was cut by 3 bases, the J end by 6 bases, with 9 bases between. Germline CDR1 and CDR2: MDHEN and SYDVKM. The chain's CDR3 is CASSFIASEQYF. DNA for the CDR3: TGTGCCAGCAGTTTCATTGCTTCCGAGCAGTACTTC.

This clonotype came up a few times. The rearrangement uses TRBV20-1 and TRBJ2-1; D is ambiguous. The CDR3 sequence is 14 residues long. Germline values: CDR1 DFQATT, CDR2 SNEGSKA (reference sequence). V gave up 6 bases and J gave up 5 bases, with 17 bases separating them. CDR3 nucleotides: TGCAGTGCCGACCCCACCACCGCTAACAATGAGCAGTTCTTC. Residues: CSADPTTANNEQFF.

A note on this clonotype: A much bigger clone sits one base away, suggesting this may be a read error. CDR3 protein: CASSLATGYDEQFF. The DNA for the CDR3 is TGTGCCAGCAGCTTGGCGACAGGGTACGATGAGCAGTTCTTC. The rearrangement links TRBV7-7 to TRBJ2-1, with 7 bases lining up with TRBD1. This CDR3 comprises 14 residues. Looked up from germline, CDR1 is SSHAT and CDR2 is FNYEAQ (reference sequence). V lost 3 bases to trimming and J lost 8 bases; unmatched junction nucleotides: 7.

This clonotype has only a few counts. V and J are TRBV19 and TRBJ2-1, with 7 nucleotides matching TRBD2. The CDR3 length is 14 residues. Trimming cost V 1 base and J 8 bases; bases outside gene matches: 5. The V gene's germline CDR1 is LNHDA and CDR2 SQIVND (reference sequence). CDR3 coding DNA: TGTGCCAGTAGTATAGGTGGGCGGGGGTATGAGCAGTTCTTC. It codes for CASSIGGRGYEQFF. Combining the CDR3 with reference TRBV19 and TRBJ2-1 gives the whole variable domain DGGITQSPKYLFRKEGQNVTLSCEQNLNHDAMYWYRQDPGQGLRLIYYSQIVNDFQKGDIAEGYSVSREKKESFPLTVTSAQKNPTAFYLCASSIGGRGYEQFFGPGTRLTVL.

This chain joins TRBV30 and TRBJ1-1; weak D call: TRBD1 (6 bases). Germline CDR1 GTSNPN, CDR2 SVGIG (reference sequence). The ends were cut back, 3 bases at V and 1 base at J, with 12 bases in the middle. The CDR3 is 14 residues long. The CDR3 here is CAWRGWTENTEAFF. The CDR3 DNA reads TGTGCCTGGAGGGGTTGGACAGAGAACACTGAAGCTTTCTTT.

The chain joins TRBV9 to TRBJ2-7; unclear D gene. Per the germline V gene, CDR1 is SGDLS and CDR2 is YYNGEE. With 4 bases removed from V and 3 bases from J, the gap between germline ends came to 11 bases. CDR3 length equals 13 residues. The CDR3 bases are TGTGCCAGCAGCCCCCCCGGCGGCTACGAGCAGTACTTC. As protein: CASSPPGGYEQYF.

This clonotype was observed a handful of times. V gene TRBV6-2 or TRBV6-3 combines with J gene TRBJ1-2, with TRBD1 matching 8 bases. The germline CDR1 and CDR2 sequences are MNHEY and SVGEGT. With 5 bases clipped from V and 4 bases from J, the junction kept 9 bases outside the gene matches. The CDR3 length is 15 residues. The CDR3, as DNA: TGTGCCAGCAGTCCCCTGGACAGGGACATCTATGGCTACACCTTC. Its protein is CASSPLDRDIYGYTF.

The genes are TRBV12-3 or TRBV12-4 and TRBJ2-4, with D unresolved. The CDR3 covers 15 residues. Between the trimmed V and J ends, which lost 3 bases and 1 base, there was a span of 10 bases. CDR3 sequence reads: CASSFRLTAKNIQYF. Here the CDR3 DNA reads TGTGCCAGCAGTTTTAGGCTCACGGCCAAAAACATTCAGTACTTC.

This clonotype has ten or more counts. The rearrangement uses TRBV7-2 and TRBJ2-2; a weak D match, TRBD1 (6 bases). Trimming stripped 5 bases from V and 4 bases from J, with 17 bases between. CDR3 length: 16 residues. Germline values: CDR1 SGHTA, CDR2 FQGNSA. The CDR3 sequence: CASSPQGPLITGELFF. CDR3 nucleotide sequence: TGTGCCAGCAGCCCACAGGGTCCCCTAATCACCGGGGAGCTGTTTTTT.

This clonotype was seen more than once but under ten times. The V gene is TRBV4-3, the J gene TRBJ2-3, with D tentatively TRBD2 (5 bases). V was cut by 1 base and J by 6 bases, with 17 bases left in between. Per the germline V gene, CDR1 is LGHNA and CDR2 is YSLEER. There are 16 residues in the CDR3. CDR3 protein: CASSQAASPMLDTQYF. DNA for the CDR3: TGCGCCAGCAGCCAAGCCGCTAGCCCTATGTTGGATACGCAGTATTTT.

This clonotype was counted only a few times. V usage is TRBV4-2 and J usage is TRBJ1-1, with D uncertain. CDR3 length equals 15 residues. V was shortened by 1 base and J by 1 base, with 10 bases between the two germline ends. Germline CDR1 and CDR2: LGHNA and YNFKEQ. The CDR3 DNA reads TGTGCCAGCAGCCAAGGGGCGGAGCAGAACACTGAAGCTTTCTTT. The encoded protein is CASSQGAEQNTEAFF.

Ten or more counts support this clonotype. The rearrangement joins TRBV7-2 to TRBJ2-3, with 11 bases lining up with TRBD2. The germline V gene has CDR1 SGHTA and CDR2 FQGNSA. J gave up 4 bases and V 1 base, and 1 base lay outside the gene matches. The CDR3 is 15 amino acids. CDR3 DNA: TGTGCCAGCAGCTTAGTTAGCGGGGGGGCAGATACGCAGTATTTT. This sequence encodes CASSLVSGGADTQYF.

This clonotype showed up many times. The chain employs TRBV7-9 and TRBJ2-5; 9 positions match TRBD1. Germline CDR1 is SEHNR and CDR2 is FQNEAQ (reference sequence). V was clipped by 4 bases and J by 5 bases; unmatched bases: 5. The length of the CDR3 is 14 residues. CDR3 sequence (DNA): TGTGCCAGCAGCTCGGGACAGGGTATTGAGACCCAGTACTTC. It yields the protein CASSSGQGIETQYF.